This entry describes one TCR beta chain. Its antigen is currently unknown. The data belong to a study of post-analysis software for immune sequencing data. Broader study findings: Roughly 5 TRBV segments, including TRBV5-6, TRBV5-1 and TRBV20-1, were more frequent in patients than controls.

Sequencing libraries made from TCR beta cDNA carried unique molecular identifiers. TCRdb redid the calling of the PCR reads with MiXCR, one entry per CDR3 protein. The data contain around 500,000 distinct CDR3 sequences, less than 40% of them seen just once; the ten biggest clones take up approximately 6%. Germline V gene lookup returns CDR1 KGHSH and CDR2 LQKENI. Trimming pared 6 bases from V and 8 bases from J, leaving 19 bases between. This CDR3 has 14 amino acids. The sequenced material came from blood. V usage is TRBV18 and J usage is TRBJ1-2; no definite D call. This clonotype was obtained from a girl under 18 with multiple sclerosis. This chain's CDR3 is CASSSSEEQSGYTF. The CDR3 coding sequence is TGTGCCAGCTCCTCCTCAGAGGAACAGTCCGGCTACACCTTC.